The T cell receptor (beta chain) under discussion was sequenced for a study of T-cell memory formation after mild COVID-19. Across the study: Clusters of TCRs were largely donor specific.

There are 14 residues in the CDR3. Germline V gene lookup returns CDR1 SGHDN and CDR2 FVKESK. Trimming took 2 bases from V and 0 from J, leaving 4 bases between them. Whole-study findings and limits: Some clones that responded turned up in pre-infection memory, which suggests that cross-reactive memory joined in.

This clonotype was observed a handful of times. Its antigen is unidentified. With constant-segment primers, 5'RACE yielded cDNA libraries of TCR alpha and TCR beta that carried sample barcodes and UMIs. Using its own MiXCR run on the 5' RACE reads, TCRdb lists one record per CDR3 protein. The table records roughly 450,000 distinct CDR3 sequences, about a sixth of them present only once. Sequencing input: PBMCs or a T cell subset sorted from them (not recorded which). J is TRBJ2-2 and V is TRBV14; the D is unclear. The sequence came from a man between 18 and 35 years old who had mild COVID-19 (a few samples of this study predate the infection). Cell type and time point are not known. This CDR3 reads CASSQYSNTGELFF. The DNA of the CDR3 is TGTGCCAGCAGCCAATACTCGAACACCGGGGAGCTGTTTTTT.